One sample yielded the 19 T cell receptor beta chains listed below, sequenced in a study of cytomegalovirus exposure and HLA in healthy donors. With 60 Vbeta and 13 Jbeta primers, the PCR was carried out. Produced via immunoSEQ multiplex PCR; TCRdb's table is partial and in-frame only. The sample has about 43,000 clones; roughly 51% are singletons. The sample taken for sequencing was PBMCs. All receptors derive from a man aged 55 to 70 in good health and CMV-seronegative.

The chain links TRBV5-6 to TRBJ1-1, with no clear D. V lost 4 bases to trimming and J lost 1 base, with 11 bases between them. Germline-derived CDR1 and CDR2 are SGHDT and YYEEEE. CDR3 length: 14 residues. As DNA, the CDR3 is TGTGCCAGCAGCCCCTGGCCGGGGAACACTGAAGCTTTCTTT. This codes for CASSPWPGNTEAFF.

By sample fraction, this clone is medium-sized. CDR3 nucleotide sequence: TGTGCCAGTAGTGAGGGGGGGGCTAATGAAAAACTGTTTTTT. Protein sequence: CASSEGGANEKLFF. The gene calls are TRBV19 and TRBJ1-4; TRBD1 might be the D (6 bases). V lost 5 bases, J lost 3 bases, and 10 bases lay in between. Per germline, CDR1 LNHDA and CDR2 SQIVND (reference sequence). The CDR3 is 14 amino acids.

The chain couples TRBV11-3 to TRBJ2-1; TRBD2 matches 9 bases. Germline loops: CDR1 SGHNT, CDR2 YENEEA. J lost 5 bases, V lost 5 bases, and 19 bases had no gene match. The CDR3 runs to 19 residues. This chain's CDR3 is CASSQPGQSASGVHNEQFF. The DNA of the CDR3 is TGTGCCAGCAGCCAACCGGGACAGTCTGCTAGCGGGGTACACAATGAGCAGTTCTTC.

This clone turned up a few times. The chain carries TRBV5-1 and TRBJ2-1; 9 nucleotides line up with TRBD2. With V trimmed by 6 bases and J by 14 bases, 18 bases remained unmatched. Germline lookup yields CDR1 SGHRS and CDR2 YFSETQ. The CDR3 is made up of 15 amino acids. The chain's CDR3 is CASTPGSLAGLRKFF. CDR3 DNA: TGCGCCAGCACCCCCGGGTCCCTAGCGGGACTACGGAAGTTCTTC.

This clone appeared a single time. V is TRBV15 and J is TRBJ2-7; 9 bases match TRBD2. Germline loops: CDR1 LNHNV, CDR2 YYDKDF (reference sequence). The CDR3 is made up of 14 amino acids. The ends lost 4 bases at V and 0 bases at J; junction bases unmatched: 1. Here the CDR3 DNA reads TGTGCCACCAGCAATAGCGGGAGCTCCTACGAGCAGTACTTC. Translation: CATSNSGSSYEQYF.

The chain carries TRBV10-1 and TRBJ2-4; possibly TRBD2 for D (5 bases). V lost 3 bases to trimming and J lost 9 bases, with 15 bases between them. The V gene's germline CDR1 is WNHNN and CDR2 SYGVQD (reference sequence). This CDR3 spans 14 amino acids. This chain's CDR3 is CASSETLDRGIQYF. CDR3 DNA sequence: TGCGCCAGCAGTGAAACTCTGGACCGGGGCATTCAGTACTTC.

This clone was detected a few times. This chain uses TRBV5-1 with TRBJ2-1; D perhaps matches TRBD2 (6 bases). This CDR3 contains 14 residues. Germline-derived CDR1 and CDR2 are SGHRS and YFSETQ. The V and J ends lost 0 bases and 6 bases respectively, with 10 bases between them. The CDR3 loop is CASSLESGSNEQFF. The CDR3 nucleotides read TGCGCCAGCAGCTTGGAAAGCGGGTCCAATGAGCAGTTCTTC.

The rearrangement links TRBV5-4 to TRBJ2-2, with 11 bases that match TRBD2. The CDR3 loop spans 16 amino acids. Trimming cost V 3 bases and J 7 bases; bases outside gene matches: 8. Germline V gene sequence: CDR1 SGHNT, CDR2 YYREEE (reference sequence). CDR3 in DNA: TGTGCCAGCAGCTCAATAGCGGGAGGGCTTAACGGGGAGCTGTTTTTT. Protein product: CASSSIAGGLNGELFF.

The chain uses TRBV5-4 and TRBJ1-2, with unresolved D. Trimming cost V 0 bases and J 0 bases, with 3 bases left between them. Germline V lookup: CDR1 SGHNT, CDR2 YYREEE (reference sequence). CDR3 length: 13 residues. CDR3 protein: CASSLATNYGYTF. In nucleotides, the CDR3 is TGTGCCAGCAGCTTGGCCACTAACTATGGCTACACCTTC.

The V call is TRBV11-2, the J call TRBJ2-3; no clear D. V was pared by 5 bases and J by 3 bases, with 6 bases between. The CDR3 spans 12 residues. Germline assignment: CDR1 SGHAT and CDR2 FQNNGV. The CDR3 protein is CASSLWTDTQYF. The CDR3 coding sequence is TGTGCCAGCAGCCTATGGACAGATACGCAGTATTTT.

The chain is built from TRBV27 and TRBJ2-1, with a tentative D call TRBD2 (5 bases). The CDR3 has 13 residues. V lost 6 bases, J lost 10 bases, and 16 bases lay in between. Germline lookup yields CDR1 MNHEY and CDR2 SMNVEV (reference sequence). CDR3 region: CASSRLTGSEQFF. The CDR3 nucleotides are TGTGCCAGCAGCCGACTTACGGGATCAGAGCAGTTCTTC.

The rearrangement links TRBV27 to TRBJ1-1, with 8 bases fitting TRBD1. The germline CDR1 and CDR2 sequences are MNHEY and SMNVEV (reference sequence). The trim removed 3 bases at V and 1 base at J, leaving 1 base unmatched. There are 14 residues in the CDR3. This CDR3 reads CASSFGTGNTEAFF. The DNA for the CDR3 is TGTGCCAGCAGTTTTGGGACAGGGAACACTGAAGCTTTCTTT.

This clone was counted only a few times. The rearrangement links TRBV5-1 to TRBJ2-7; tentative D call: TRBD1 (6 bases). CDR3 length equals 19 residues. V gave up 1 base and J gave up 0 bases, with 23 bases separating them. Per germline, CDR1 SGHRS and CDR2 YFSETQ. For the CDR3, the DNA is TGCGCCAGCAGCTTGAGGGTCCCCCGCCGAGGACAGCTCTCCTACGAGCAGTACTTC. Protein sequence: CASSLRVPRRGQLSYEQYF.

This chain uses TRBV7-8 with TRBJ1-4; no definite D call. Looked up from germline, CDR1 is SGHVS and CDR2 is FQNEAQ. Trimming pared 5 bases from V and 8 bases from J, leaving 21 bases between. The CDR3 totals 16 residues. CDR3 residues: CASSQGPMTLREKLFF. The CDR3, as DNA: TGTGCCAGCAGCCAAGGTCCGATGACTCTTCGGGAAAAACTGTTTTTT.

This chain connects TRBV18 to TRBJ2-7; possible D gene TRBD2, 6 bases. Trimming took off 0 bases at V and 9 bases at J, with 12 bases between the two ends. The CDR3 extends over 13 amino acids. CDR1 is KGHSH and CDR2 is LQKENI in the germline V gene. The CDR3 spells CASSPPSPEGQYF. For the CDR3, the DNA is TGTGCCAGCTCACCACCGTCCCCGGAGGGGCAGTACTTC.

This chain uses TRBV6-1 with TRBJ1-4; TRBD1 might be the D (5 bases). V was trimmed by 10 bases and J by 7 bases, leaving 16 bases between them. CDR1 and CDR2 from the germline V gene are MNHNS and SASEGT. This CDR3 has 13 residues. The CDR3 here is CATRASFIEKLFF. The CDR3 DNA reads as TGTGCCACCAGGGCCAGTTTTATTGAAAAACTGTTTTTT.

This clone was seen a handful of times. The chain has TRBV5-1 and TRBJ1-2, with D possibly being TRBD1 (5 bases). Between the trimmed V and J ends, which lost 0 bases and 6 bases, there was a span of 12 bases. Germline V gives CDR1 SGHRS, CDR2 YFSETQ. CDR3 length: 14 residues. CDR3 protein: CASSLGQSGDGYTF. The CDR3 DNA reads TGCGCCAGCAGCTTGGGACAGTCGGGTGATGGCTACACCTTC.

The chain couples TRBV7-9 to TRBJ2-1; D remains ambiguous. V was pared by 2 bases and J by 3 bases, with 11 bases between. The CDR3 length is 15 residues. Germline V gene data show CDR1 as SEHNR and CDR2 as FQNEAQ (reference sequence). CDR3 residues: CASSLYPHGYNEQFF. The DNA for the CDR3 is TGTGCCAGCAGCTTATACCCGCACGGCTACAATGAGCAGTTCTTC.

This clone came up a few times. The chain links TRBV5-4 to TRBJ1-4; 9 bases are a match to TRBD1. This CDR3 is built from 13 residues. Trimming took 3 bases from V and 8 from J; bases not matched to a gene: 2. Per germline, CDR1 SGHNT and CDR2 YYREEE (reference sequence). The CDR3 nucleotides read TGTGCCAGCAGCTGGACAGGGGACGAAAAACTGTTTTTT. Translating it yields CASSWTGDEKLFF.